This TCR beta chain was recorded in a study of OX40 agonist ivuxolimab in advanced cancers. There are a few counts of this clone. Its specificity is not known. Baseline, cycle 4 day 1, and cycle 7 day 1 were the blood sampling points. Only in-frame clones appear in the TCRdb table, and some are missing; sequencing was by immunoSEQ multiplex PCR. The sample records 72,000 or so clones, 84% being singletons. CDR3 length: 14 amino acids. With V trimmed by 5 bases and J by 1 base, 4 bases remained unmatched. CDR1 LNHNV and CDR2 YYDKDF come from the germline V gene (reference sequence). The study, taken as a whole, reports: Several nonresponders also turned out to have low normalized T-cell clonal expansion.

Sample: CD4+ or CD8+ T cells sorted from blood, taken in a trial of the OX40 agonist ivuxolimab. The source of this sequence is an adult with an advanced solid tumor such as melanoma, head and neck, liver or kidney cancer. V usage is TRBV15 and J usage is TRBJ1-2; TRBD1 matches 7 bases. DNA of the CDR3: TGTGCCACCAGCGTCGACAGGGTTAACTATGGCTACACCTTC. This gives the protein CATSVDRVNYGYTF. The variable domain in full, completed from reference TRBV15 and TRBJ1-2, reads DAMVIQNPRYQVTQFGKPVTLSCSQTLNHNVMYWYQQKSSQAPKLLFHYYDKDFNNEADTPDNFQSRRPNTSFCFLDIRSPGLGDTAMYLCATSVDRVNYGYTFGSGTRLTVV.